Shown below are 20 T cell receptor beta chains from a single sample sequenced in a study of blood T cells in healthy people across ages. A sample-barcoded 5' primer and a J-beta primer mix were used in a second PCR of roughly 6 to 12 cycles. One entry per CDR3 protein results from TCRdb running MiXCR on the 5' RACE reads. This sample has over 500,000 distinct CDR3 sequences, with roughly a quarter found just once. These same data were also listed under a study on T cells of mothers and their children.

The sample consisted of blood. These receptors came from a boy aged 2 to 9 in good health.

The V call is TRBV7-6, the J call TRBJ1-1; unclear D gene. CDR1 is SGHVS and CDR2 is FNYEAQ in the germline V gene. Between the trimmed V and J ends, which lost 5 bases and 7 bases, there was a span of 17 bases. The length of the CDR3 is 14 residues. This CDR3 reads CASSASGGLGEAFF. The CDR3 nucleotides are TGTGCCAGCAGCGCCAGTGGCGGATTGGGTGAAGCTTTCTTT.

This clonotype came up a few times. This sequence joins TRBV20-1 and TRBJ2-5; unclear D gene. V was trimmed by 6 bases and J by 5 bases, leaving 13 bases between them. The germline gives CDR1 DFQATT, CDR2 SNEGSKA (reference sequence). This CDR3 comprises 12 residues. The CDR3 DNA sequence: TGCAGTGCAGACCTCCAGTTGGAGACCCAGTACTTC. Amino acid sequence: CSADLQLETQYF.

V gene TRBV19 combines with J gene TRBJ2-3, with 10 bases matching TRBD2. CDR1 is LNHDA and CDR2 is SQIVND in the germline V gene (reference sequence). This CDR3 contains 16 residues. Trimming removed 5 bases from V and 6 bases from J; junction bases left unmatched: 11. The CDR3: CASSGASGRYRDTQYF. In DNA, the CDR3 is TGTGCCAGTAGTGGGGCTAGCGGGAGATATAGGGATACGCAGTATTTT.

This clonotype came up many times. The chain combines TRBV5-5 with TRBJ2-5; D possibly corresponds to TRBD2 (5 bases). The closer fit of TRBJ2-1 to the DNA end suggests the J call may be wrong. In germline, CDR1 is SGHKS, CDR2 YYEKEE (reference sequence). The CDR3 is 13 residues long. CDR3 loop: CASSPGLGNEQFF. The CDR3 DNA follows: TGTGCCAGCAGTCCTGGACTGGGCAATGAGCAGTTCTTC.

This chain connects TRBV20-1 to TRBJ2-1; 10 positions agree with TRBD2. Trimming at V came to 1 base and at J to 5 bases, leaving 8 bases not matched to a gene. The germline gives CDR1 DFQATT, CDR2 SNEGSKA (reference sequence). This CDR3 has 16 residues. As DNA, the CDR3 is TGCAGTGCTAGAGGGCCAATAGCGGGGGGTAACAATGAGCAGTTCTTC. Translation: CSARGPIAGGNNEQFF.

This chain joins TRBV18 and TRBJ2-3; 8 bases are a match to TRBD1. The CDR3 sequence is 15 residues long. Germline lookup yields CDR1 KGHSH and CDR2 LQKENI. V was clipped by 1 base and J by 4 bases; unmatched bases: 4. CDR3 DNA: TGTGCCAGCTCACCACAATTACAGGGGGCAGATACGCAGTATTTT. Translation gives CASSPQLQGADTQYF. Together with reference TRBV18 and TRBJ2-3, the CDR3 gives the full variable domain: NAGVMQNPRHLVRRRGQEARLRCSPMKGHSHVYWYRQLPEEGLKFMVYLQKENIIDESGMPKERFSAEFPKEGPSILRIQQVVRGDSAAYFCASSPQLQGADTQYFGPGTRLTVL.

The V and J genes are TRBV6-5 and TRBJ2-6, with D possibly being TRBD2 (6 bases). The CDR3 is 13 residues long. CDR1 and CDR2 from the germline V gene are MNHEY and SVGAGI. V lost 0 bases, J lost 10 bases, and 7 bases lay in between. The CDR3, as DNA: TGTGCCAGCAGTTACTCGCGGGGAAACGTCCTGACTTTC. Translation gives CASSYSRGNVLTF.

This clonotype was seen only a few times. This chain joins TRBV5-1 and TRBJ2-5; D remains unclear. V was clipped by 0 bases and J by 2 bases, with 8 bases between them. CDR3 length: 14 amino acids. Germline CDR1 and CDR2: SGHRS and YFSETQ. Written as DNA, the CDR3 is TGCGCCAGCAGCTTGGCGACGAGACAAGAGACCCAGTACTTC. Its translation is CASSLATRQETQYF. The variable domain in full, completed from reference TRBV5-1 and TRBJ2-5, reads KAGVTQTPRYLIKTRGQQVTLSCSPISGHRSVSWYQQTPGQGLQFLFEYFSETQRNKGNFPGRFSGRQFSNSRSEMNVSTLELGDSALYLCASSLATRQETQYFGPGTRLLVL.

This clonotype was detected a few times. The V call is TRBV28, the J call TRBJ1-4; D ambiguous. V was pared by 5 bases and J by 7 bases, with 20 bases between. The germline V gene encodes CDR1 MDHEN and CDR2 SYDVKM. The CDR3 has 16 amino acids. The CDR3: CASSLLNPWRSEKLFF. The CDR3, as DNA: TGTGCCAGCAGTCTACTGAACCCCTGGAGGAGTGAAAAACTGTTTTTT.

This clonotype was counted between two and nine times. The CDR3 bases are TGTGCCAGCCTAGGAGGGAGCTACGAGCAGTACTTC. Translated, it gives CASLGGSYEQYF. The rearrangement links TRBV2 to TRBJ2-7; D might be TRBD2 (6 bases). Germline values: CDR1 SNHLY, CDR2 FYNNEI. CDR3 length equals 12 residues. The V end lost 8 bases, the J end lost 3 bases, and 11 bases lay between the germline ends.

This clonotype was recorded a few times. The rearrangement links TRBV3-1 to TRBJ1-3; no clear D. V lost 4 bases and J 4 bases, leaving 8 bases between the germline ends. This CDR3 is built from 13 residues. Germline-derived CDR1 and CDR2 are LGHDT and YNNKEL (reference sequence). The CDR3: CASSPSEGNTIYF. CDR3 coding DNA: TGTGCCAGCAGCCCCTCCGAGGGAAACACCATATATTTT.

The chain is built from TRBV6-2 or TRBV6-3 and TRBJ1-2, with D possibly matching TRBD1 (6 bases). V shed 2 bases and J shed 0 bases, with 10 bases lying between them. This CDR3 comprises 15 residues. CDR1 is MNHEY, CDR2 SVGEGT, per germline. CDR3 DNA: TGTGCCAGCAGTTACGTCCAGGGGACTAACTATGGCTACACCTTC. It translates to CASSYVQGTNYGYTF.

This clonotype was detected a few times. The V and J genes are TRBV7-8 and TRBJ1-5; D call uncertain. The CDR3 runs to 17 residues. CDR1 is SGHVS and CDR2 is FQNEAQ in the germline V gene. V lost 5 bases, J lost 1 base, and 18 bases lay in between. The CDR3 is CASSHREGEGSNQPQHF. The CDR3, as DNA: TGTGCCAGCAGCCATAGGGAGGGCGAGGGAAGCAATCAGCCCCAGCATTTT.

V is TRBV3-1 and J is TRBJ2-7; 8 bases align to TRBD1. The CDR3 loop spans 14 amino acids. Losses at the gene ends were 4 bases for V and 2 bases for J; bases not matched to a gene: 4. Germline V gives CDR1 LGHDT, CDR2 YNNKEL (reference sequence). The CDR3 bases are TGTGCCAGCAGCCCCCAGGACAGGGCCTACGAGCAGTACTTC. Protein: CASSPQDRAYEQYF.

V and J are TRBV12-3 or TRBV12-4 and TRBJ2-3, with unresolved D. CDR3 length: 13 amino acids. With 6 bases removed from V and 2 bases from J, the gap between germline ends came to 9 bases. In DNA form, the CDR3 reads TGTGCCAGCAGCCGGCTTGACACAGATACGCAGTATTTT. Encoded protein: CASSRLDTDTQYF.

J is TRBJ1-2 and V is TRBV5-6, with no clear D. The CDR3 contains 13 residues. V lost 3 bases, J lost 2 bases, and 8 bases lay in between. The germline V gene has CDR1 SGHDT and CDR2 YYEEEE. CDR3 nucleotides: TGTGCCAGCAGCTCCGGACGGAACTATGGCTACACCTTC. Translated, it gives CASSSGRNYGYTF. Together with reference TRBV5-6 and TRBJ1-2, the CDR3 gives the full variable domain: DAGVTQSPTHLIKTRGQQVTLRCSPKSGHDTVSWYQQALGQGPQFIFQYYEEEERQRGNFPDRFSGHQFPNYSSELNVNALLLGDSALYLCASSSGRNYGYTFGSGTRLTVV.

The chain carries TRBV18 and TRBJ1-2; possible D gene TRBD1, 5 bases. This CDR3 is built from 11 residues. The V gene's germline CDR1 is KGHSH and CDR2 LQKENI. Deletions cut 6 bases from V and 8 bases from J, with 10 bases between. The CDR3 nucleotides are TGTGCCAGCTCGCCGGGGCAAGGCTACACCTTC. As protein: CASSPGQGYTF.

This clonotype came up a few times. The chain combines TRBV19 with TRBJ1-1; D possibly corresponds to TRBD1 (6 bases). This CDR3 has 14 residues. CDR1 and CDR2 from the germline V gene are LNHDA and SQIVND (reference sequence). With 6 bases removed from V and 2 bases from J, the gap between germline ends came to 13 bases. The CDR3 protein is CASSQQGSNTEAFF. The CDR3 nucleotides read TGTGCCAGTAGCCAACAGGGTTCAAACACTGAAGCTTTCTTT.

V gene TRBV9 combines with J gene TRBJ2-5, with a tentative D call TRBD2 (6 bases). Germline V gene lookup returns CDR1 SGDLS and CDR2 YYNGEE. The CDR3 runs to 15 residues. V lost 0 bases, J lost 3 bases, and 12 bases lay in between. The CDR3 here is CASSVDGGSEETQYF. The CDR3, as DNA: TGTGCCAGCAGCGTAGATGGGGGGTCGGAAGAGACCCAGTACTTC. The whole variable domain, filled in from reference TRBV9 and TRBJ2-5, reads DSGVTQTPKHLITATGQRVTLRCSPRSGDLSVYWYQQSLDQGLQFLIQYYNGEERAKGNILERFSAQQFPDLHSELNLSSLELGDSALYFCASSVDGGSEETQYFGPGTRLLVL.

This clonotype was seen more than once but under ten times. The gene calls are TRBV30 and TRBJ1-1; no clear D. The germline V gene has CDR1 GTSNPN and CDR2 SVGIG (reference sequence). This CDR3 comprises 14 residues. V gave up 4 bases and J gave up 2 bases, with 14 bases separating them. The CDR3 coding sequence is TGTGCCTGGACCCCCCGTATACCCAACACTGAAGCTTTCTTT. As protein: CAWTPRIPNTEAFF. Drawing the rest from reference TRBV30 and TRBJ1-1, the complete variable domain is SQTIHQWPATLVQPVGSPLSLECTVEGTSNPNLYWYRQAAGRGLQLLFYSVGIGQISSEVPQNLSASRPQDRQFILSSKKLLLSDSGFYLCAWTPRIPNTEAFFGQGTRLTVV.